This T cell receptor (beta chain) derives from a study of CD8 T cells in Susac syndrome. Reverse transcription of 0.5 to 1 ug RNA used random hexamers. TCRdb processed the immunoSEQ multiplex PCR reads anew with MiXCR; each CDR3 protein has one entry. The sample has about 80,000 distinct CDR3 sequences, roughly 91% seen once. TEMRA cells underwent FACS enrichment and CD8+ and CD4+ T cells underwent negative isolation. This CDR3 is 14 amino acids long. CDR1 is SQVTM, CDR2 ANQGSEA, per germline. J lost 1 base, V lost 6 bases, and 8 bases had no gene match. The rearrangement joins TRBV29-1 to TRBJ1-1; TRBD1 aligns across 7 bases. Sequencing used CD4+ T cells from PBMCs. This sequence was found in a human donor with Susac syndrome. CDR3 sequence: CSVLVRDRNTEAFF. CDR3 nucleotide sequence: TGCAGCGTCCTAGTGAGGGACAGGAACACTGAAGCTTTCTTT. Looking up the rest from reference TRBV29-1 and TRBJ1-1 gives the full variable domain: SAVISQKPSRDICQRGTSLTIQCQVDSQVTMMFWYRQQPGQSLTLIATANQGSEATYESGFVIDKFPISRPNLTFSTLTVSNMSPEDSSIYLCSVLVRDRNTEAFFGQGTRLTVV.